What follows are 28 T cell receptor beta chains derived from one specimen sequenced in a study of blood T cell repertoires in COVID-19 (TCRdb year 2020). The receptor library was made with the immunoSEQ multiplex PCR assay. Not all clones reach the TCRdb copy of this immuneACCESS table, which keeps in-frame sequences only. Checked studies attribute under half of the gap to unresolved V genes and leave the rest unexplained. The sample contains 150,000 or so clones, 85% to 90% of them found a single time. Of the sample, about an eighth falls within the top ten clones. The sample was peripheral blood. The receptors here all came from a man aged 18 to 30 with COVID-19, enrolled during active disease.

This chain joins TRBV2 and TRBJ2-3; a possible D gene is TRBD1 (6 bases). CDR1 is SNHLY, CDR2 FYNNEI, per germline. Trimming removed 6 bases at V and 2 bases at J, with 15 bases between. The CDR3 is made up of 15 amino acids. CDR3 DNA sequence: TGTGCCAGCAGAGACAGGTCCCAAGACACAGATACGCAGTATTTT. It specifies CASRDRSQDTDTQYF.

The chain combines TRBV28 with TRBJ2-7; perhaps TRBD1 as D (5 bases). Trimming removed 6 bases from V and 2 bases from J, with 14 bases in between. CDR1 MDHEN and CDR2 SYDVKM come from the germline V gene. There are 14 residues in the CDR3. CDR3 nucleotide sequence: TGTGCCAGCAGCCCTACAGGAACGGCCTACGAGCAGTACTTC. It specifies CASSPTGTAYEQYF.

In its sample, this clone was seen once. The J gene is TRBJ2-7, the V gene TRBV7-8; TRBD2 agrees at 10 bases. This CDR3 region has 17 residues. V gave up 1 base and J gave up 2 bases; unmatched junction bases: 8. CDR1 and CDR2 from the germline V gene are SGHVS and FQNEAQ. The CDR3, as DNA: TGTGCCAGCAGCTTAGATACTAGCGGGATGTTCCCCTACGAGCAGTACTTC. This gives the protein CASSLDTSGMFPYEQYF.

V is TRBV19 and J is TRBJ2-1; 9 bases agree with TRBD1. The CDR3 totals 16 residues. V shed 4 bases and J 3 bases; nucleotides not matched to a gene: 7. CDR1 is LNHDA and CDR2 is SQIVND in the germline V gene (reference sequence). DNA for the CDR3: TGTGCCAGTAGTACGACAGGGGGGGTTCTCTACAATGAGCAGTTCTTC. It yields the protein CASSTTGGVLYNEQFF. Based on the CDR3 plus reference TRBV19 and TRBJ2-1, the full variable domain is DGGITQSPKYLFRKEGQNVTLSCEQNLNHDAMYWYRQDPGQGLRLIYYSQIVNDFQKGDIAEGYSVSREKKESFPLTVTSAQKNPTAFYLCASSTTGGVLYNEQFFGPGTRLTVL.

The chain is built from TRBV7-2 and TRBJ2-7, with 9 positions matching TRBD2. Germline CDR1 reads SGHTA; CDR2 reads FQGNSA. The CDR3 has 15 amino acids. V shed 2 bases and J 1 base; nucleotides not matched to a gene: 3. The CDR3 DNA sequence: TGTGCCAGCAGCTTAAGAGCGGGAGGTTCCTACGAGCAGTACTTC. This codes for CASSLRAGGSYEQYF.

This sequence joins TRBV2 and TRBJ2-1; D might be TRBD2 (6 bases). The germline V and J ends were trimmed by 6 bases and 0 bases, with 12 bases remaining between them. Per the germline V gene, CDR1 is SNHLY and CDR2 is FYNNEI. CDR3 length: 15 amino acids. CDR3 region: CASSLASSSYNEQFF. CDR3 nucleotide sequence: TGTGCCAGCAGCCTAGCGTCGAGCTCCTACAATGAGCAGTTCTTC.

The rearrangement uses TRBV11-2 and TRBJ2-5; D gene unclear. Germline CDR1 and CDR2: SGHAT and FQNNGV. This CDR3 region has 15 residues. The germline V and J ends were trimmed by 8 bases and 1 base, with 17 bases remaining between them. Here the CDR3 DNA reads TGTGCCAGCCTTCCTAAGGATCAGGCCCAAGAGACCCAGTACTTC. Translation gives CASLPKDQAQETQYF. Drawing the rest from reference TRBV11-2 and TRBJ2-5, the complete variable domain is EAGVAQSPRYKIIEKRQSVAFWCNPISGHATLYWYQQILGQGPKLLIQFQNNGVVDDSQLPKDRFSAERLKGVDSTLKIQPAKLEDSAVYLCASLPKDQAQETQYFGPGTRLLVL.

The J gene is TRBJ2-7, the V gene TRBV9, with D possibly matching TRBD2 (5 bases). The CDR3 contains 14 residues. Trimming removed 0 bases at V and 4 bases at J, with 11 bases between. Germline V gene sequence: CDR1 SGDLS, CDR2 YYNGEE. This chain's CDR3 is CASSVALEGYEQYF. Here the CDR3 DNA reads TGTGCCAGCAGCGTAGCTCTAGAGGGTTACGAGCAGTACTTC.

The chain recombines TRBV3-1 (or the pseudogene TRBV3-2) with TRBJ2-3, with D possibly TRBD2 on 5 matching bases. Trimming pared 2 bases from V and 8 bases from J, leaving 20 bases between. CDR1 is LGHDT and CDR2 is YNNKEL in the germline V gene (reference sequence). The CDR3 consists of 16 residues. CDR3 loop: CASSQQSMGESGTQYF. The CDR3 DNA is TGTGCCAGCAGCCAACAATCCATGGGAGAATCCGGTACGCAGTATTTT.

This clone has a single count. The gene calls are TRBV19 and TRBJ2-7, with 9 bases matching TRBD1. Germline V gives CDR1 LNHDA, CDR2 SQIVND (reference sequence). The V segment lost 4 bases and the J segment 5 bases; nucleotides outside the gene matches: 9. This CDR3 region has 15 residues. The CDR3 DNA reads TGTGCCAGTAGTAACCGGGACAGGGAGGTCCACGAGCAGTACTTC. Translating gives CASSNRDREVHEQYF.

This chain joins TRBV4-3 and TRBJ2-1, with 11 bases lining up with TRBD2. From germline, CDR1 is LGHNA and CDR2 YSLEER. The CDR3 consists of 16 residues. V lost 0 bases, J lost 6 bases, and 4 bases stayed unmatched. DNA of the CDR3: TGCGCCAGCAGCCAAGAAGGCCTAGCGGGAGGCAATGAGCAGTTCTTC. Protein sequence: CASSQEGLAGGNEQFF.

The chain recombines TRBV4-2 with TRBJ2-5, with D perhaps TRBD2 (6 bases). Germline V CDR1 and CDR2: LGHNA, YNFKEQ. This CDR3 comprises 16 residues. Trimming took off 1 base at V and 0 bases at J, with 12 bases between the two ends. The CDR3 protein is CASSQAGTPYQETQYF. CDR3 nucleotides: TGTGCCAGCAGCCAAGCCGGGACTCCGTACCAAGAGACCCAGTACTTC.

This chain joins TRBV5-1 and TRBJ2-7, with D possibly being TRBD2 (5 bases). Germline V gene sequence: CDR1 SGHRS, CDR2 YFSETQ. Trimming took 0 bases from V and 6 from J, leaving 13 bases between them. The length of the CDR3 is 14 residues. CDR3 bases: TGCGCCAGCAGCTTGGGACTTCACGGGGTCGAGCAGTACTTC. It is translated as CASSLGLHGVEQYF.

The chain couples TRBV29-1 to TRBJ2-7, with 9 bases aligning to TRBD1. Trimming took 4 bases from V and 6 from J; bases not matched to a gene: 7. This CDR3 comprises 13 residues. CDR1 and CDR2 from the germline V gene are SQVTM and ANQGSEA. The CDR3 loop reads CSVVPMTGGEQYF. CDR3 bases: TGCAGCGTTGTACCTATGACAGGGGGCGAGCAGTACTTC.

This clone has ten or more counts. The chain carries TRBV27 and TRBJ2-2, with D tentatively TRBD2 (5 bases). There are 13 residues in the CDR3. V gave up 5 bases and J gave up 5 bases, with 9 bases separating them. Germline V gene sequence: CDR1 MNHEY, CDR2 SMNVEV (reference sequence). The CDR3 protein is CASSPSGTGELFF. CDR3 sequence (DNA): TGTGCCAGCAGTCCCTCGGGGACCGGGGAGCTGTTTTTT.

The chain employs TRBV5-1 and TRBJ2-1; TRBD2 is a possible D gene (6 bases). Germline assignment: CDR1 SGHRS and CDR2 YFSETQ. V lost 0 bases to trimming and J lost 5 bases, with 9 bases between them. The CDR3 loop spans 14 amino acids. CDR3 in amino acids: CASSLAGLNNEQFF. CDR3 nucleotides: TGCGCCAGCAGCTTGGCGGGACTGAACAATGAGCAGTTCTTC.

The chain is built from TRBV6-5 and TRBJ2-7; TRBD1 matches at 8 bases. V dropped 7 bases and J dropped 2; count of bases not matched to a gene: 10. Germline lookup yields CDR1 MNHEY and CDR2 SVGAGI. The CDR3 runs to 15 residues. This CDR3 is CASISHAGGPYEQYF. CDR3 nucleotides: TGTGCCAGCATTTCCCACGCAGGGGGCCCCTACGAGCAGTACTTC.

This chain links TRBV29-1 with TRBJ2-1; weak D call: TRBD2 (6 bases). Trimming removed 6 bases from V and 8 bases from J, with 17 bases in between. Germline V gene data show CDR1 as SQVTM and CDR2 as ANQGSEA. This CDR3 region has 13 residues. CDR3: CSVPTSHWDEQFF. The DNA of the CDR3 is TGCAGCGTGCCGACTAGTCATTGGGATGAGCAGTTCTTC.

The genes are TRBV4-3 and TRBJ1-6; 8 bases map to TRBD1. Losses at the gene ends were 6 bases for V and 7 bases for J; bases not matched to a gene: 5. This CDR3 comprises 14 residues. Germline values: CDR1 LGHNA, CDR2 YSLEER. CDR3 nucleotides: TGCGCCAGCAGACTGGACAGGGCCAATTCACCCCTCCACTTT. It specifies CASRLDRANSPLHF.

DNA for the CDR3: TGTGCCAGCAGTTTAGGTCCACTAGACACAGATACGCAGTATTTT. Amino acid sequence: CASSLGPLDTDTQYF. V and J are TRBV27 and TRBJ2-3; weak D call: TRBD2 (5 bases). V lost 2 bases to trimming and J lost 2 bases, with 11 bases between them. The CDR3 is 15 amino acids. The germline CDR1 and CDR2 sequences are MNHEY and SMNVEV (reference sequence).

The chain is built from TRBV9 and TRBJ2-3; 10 bases are shared with TRBD2. Germline CDR1 is SGDLS and CDR2 is YYNGEE. Losses at the gene ends were 4 bases for V and 4 bases for J; bases not matched to a gene: 3. CDR3 length: 14 residues. This CDR3 reads CASSSGLAADTQYF. DNA for the CDR3: TGTGCCAGCAGCTCCGGACTAGCGGCAGATACGCAGTATTTT.

This sequence joins TRBV6-2 or TRBV6-3 and TRBJ1-5; D may be TRBD1 (6 bases). The V gene's germline CDR1 is MNHEY and CDR2 SVGEGT. The CDR3 loop spans 14 amino acids. Trimming took off 5 bases at V and 8 bases at J, with 16 bases between the two ends. As DNA, the CDR3 is TGTGCCAGCAGTGTGTCCAGGGGTCTTAAGCCCCAGCATTTT. Amino acid sequence: CASSVSRGLKPQHF.

The chain joins TRBV7-9 to TRBJ2-7; 8 nucleotides line up with TRBD1. Trimming cost V 5 bases and J 0 bases; bases outside gene matches: 6. Germline CDR1 SEHNR, CDR2 FQNEAQ (reference sequence). This CDR3 comprises 15 residues. CDR3 DNA: TGTGCCAGCAGCCAAAGACAGGGGAGCTCCTACGAGCAGTACTTC. Its protein is CASSQRQGSSYEQYF.

J is TRBJ1-2 and V is TRBV27, with a possible D match to TRBD1 (6 bases). The CDR3 has 13 amino acids. Germline assignment: CDR1 MNHEY and CDR2 SMNVEV (reference sequence). V gave up 0 bases and J gave up 8 bases, with 10 bases separating them. This CDR3 reads CASSLSSGEGYTF. The CDR3 region has the DNA TGTGCCAGCAGTTTATCGTCAGGGGAAGGCTACACCTTC.

The chain combines TRBV11-2 with TRBJ2-7; TRBD2 aligns across 8 bases. The junction had 9 bases not matched to a gene; V was cut back by 4 bases and J by 7 bases. The CDR3 runs 14 residues. Germline lookup yields CDR1 SGHAT and CDR2 FQNNGV. This CDR3 reads CASSSSRGRREQYF. CDR3 nucleotides: TGTGCCAGCAGCTCCTCTCGCGGGAGGAGGGAGCAGTACTTC.

The chain has TRBV2 and TRBJ2-1; tentative D call: TRBD2 (5 bases). Trimming removed 8 bases from V and 10 bases from J, with 12 bases in between. The germline gives CDR1 SNHLY, CDR2 FYNNEI. The CDR3 has 11 amino acids. CDR3 sequence: CASEGGWEQFF. In nucleotides, the CDR3 is TGTGCCAGCGAAGGAGGATGGGAGCAGTTCTTC.

This rearrangement joins TRBV6-1 to TRBJ2-1; tentatively, D is TRBD2 (6 bases). The CDR3 is made up of 16 amino acids. In germline, CDR1 is MNHNS, CDR2 SASEGT. V was pared by 4 bases and J by 3 bases, with 16 bases between. CDR3 nucleotide sequence: TGTGCCAGCAGTGCCCGGGACTGGGGGGACTACAATGAGCAGTTCTTC. Amino acids: CASSARDWGDYNEQFF.

The rearrangement uses TRBV30 and TRBJ2-7; TRBD1 matches at 8 bases. The germline V gene has CDR1 GTSNPN and CDR2 SVGIG (reference sequence). The junction had 11 bases not matched to a gene; V was cut back by 6 bases and J by 4 bases. The CDR3 runs to 14 residues. The CDR3 region is CACGTGESIYEQYF. In nucleotides, the CDR3 is TGTGCCTGTGGGACAGGAGAATCAATTTACGAGCAGTACTTC.